The clone carrying this T cell receptor (beta chain) was detected a few times. Antigen specificity is unknown. The data were obtained in a study of shared clonotypes between healthy human individuals. Study-wide background: In total, the donors were two women and a few men aged 18 to 49. Study findings and constraints: Between a few donors, naive CD4 clonotypes were shared at a level of around 5.1%.

Produced via immunoSEQ multiplex PCR; TCRdb's table is partial and in-frame only. Of approximately 740,000 clones listed, approximately 74% were seen once; the top ten hold over 1.5%. CDR1 MNHNS and CDR2 SASEGT come from the germline V gene. The CDR3 runs to 15 residues. The trim removed 6 bases at V and 7 bases at J, leaving 7 bases unmatched. Sequenced input: memory CD4+ T cells sorted from blood. Subset defined: CD45RA-negative fraction. The source of this sequence is a woman younger than 45 in good health. The genes are TRBV6-1 and TRBJ1-4; 11 positions agree with TRBD1. In DNA, the CDR3 is TGTGCCAGCAGCCTCCGGGACAGGGGGAGTGAAAAACTGTTTTTT. This codes for CASSLRDRGSEKLFF.